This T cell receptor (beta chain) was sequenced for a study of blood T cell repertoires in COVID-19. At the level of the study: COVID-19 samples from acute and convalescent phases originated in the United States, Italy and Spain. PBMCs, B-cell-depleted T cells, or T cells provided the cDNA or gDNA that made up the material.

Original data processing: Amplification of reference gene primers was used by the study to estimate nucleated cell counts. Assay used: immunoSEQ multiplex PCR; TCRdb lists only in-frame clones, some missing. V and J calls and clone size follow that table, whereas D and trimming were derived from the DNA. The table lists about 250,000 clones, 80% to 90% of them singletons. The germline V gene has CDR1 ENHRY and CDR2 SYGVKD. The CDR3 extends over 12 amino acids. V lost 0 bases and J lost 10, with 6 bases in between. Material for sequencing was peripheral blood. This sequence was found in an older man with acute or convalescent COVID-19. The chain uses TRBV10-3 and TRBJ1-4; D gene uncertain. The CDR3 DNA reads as TGTGCCATCAGTGAGTCGGGAGGAAAACTGTTTTTT. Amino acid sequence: CAISESGGKLFF.